Listed here are 22 T cell receptor beta chains from one sample, sequenced in a study of OX40 agonist ivuxolimab in advanced cancers. Clones were read by immunoSEQ multiplex PCR, and TCRdb kept only the in-frame ones, dropping some. The data contain 35,000 to 50,000 clones, approximately 91% of them seen just once; the ten biggest clones take up 18%. The input for sequencing was CD4+ or CD8+ T cells sorted from blood, taken in a trial of the OX40 agonist ivuxolimab. The source of these receptors is an adult with an advanced solid tumor such as melanoma, head and neck, liver or kidney cancer.

The chain joins TRBV15 to TRBJ1-5, with a weak D call TRBD1 (6 bases). CDR1 and CDR2 (germline): LNHNV, YYDKDF (reference sequence). Deletions cut 1 base from V and 8 bases from J, with 21 bases between. The CDR3 is made up of 17 amino acids. CDR3 nucleotide sequence: TGTGCCACCAGCAGAGTAGAAACCGGGACCGGGGGCGAGCCCCAGCATTTT. Translating it yields CATSRVETGTGGEPQHF.

V usage is TRBV5-1 and J usage is TRBJ2-7, with D tentatively TRBD1 (7 bases). V lost 2 bases to trimming and J lost 7 bases, with 10 bases between them. CDR1 is SGHRS, CDR2 YFSETQ, per germline. The length of the CDR3 is 12 residues. The CDR3 spells CASSFSGGEQYF. CDR3 bases: TGCGCCAGCAGCTTTTCAGGGGGGGAGCAGTACTTC.

This CDR3 is CAIRRTGAIPYGYTF. The CDR3 DNA reads as TGTGCCATCAGGCGGACAGGGGCCATCCCCTATGGCTACACCTTC. The chain joins TRBV10-3 to TRBJ1-2; TRBD1 matches at 9 bases. The trim removed 6 bases at V and 4 bases at J, leaving 9 bases unmatched. CDR1 is ENHRY and CDR2 is SYGVKD in the germline V gene. The CDR3 extends over 15 amino acids.

This clone is large in the sample. This chain connects TRBV19 to TRBJ2-1; 11 bases fit TRBD2. Germline CDR1 and CDR2: LNHDA and SQIVND (reference sequence). Trimming took 3 bases from V and 6 from J; bases not matched to a gene: 13. This CDR3 spans 18 amino acids. CDR3 sequence reads: CASSIPGVAGGRGNEQFF. In nucleotides, the CDR3 is TGTGCCAGTAGTATCCCCGGGGTAGCGGGGGGGCGAGGCAATGAGCAGTTCTTC.

The rearrangement joins TRBV4-3 to TRBJ1-5; perhaps TRBD1 as D (5 bases). V gave up 0 bases and J gave up 5 bases, with 14 bases separating them. The germline CDR1 and CDR2 sequences are LGHNA and YSLEER. This CDR3 contains 16 residues. CDR3 residues: CASSQDGPGSHQPQHF. The CDR3 DNA is TGCGCCAGCAGCCAAGATGGGCCAGGGAGTCATCAGCCCCAGCATTTT.

The V and J genes are TRBV28 and TRBJ1-1; D is perhaps TRBD1 (5 bases). The CDR3 sequence is 15 residues long. V lost 2 bases, J lost 3 bases, and 13 bases lay in between. CDR1 MDHEN and CDR2 SYDVKM come from the germline V gene. CDR3 sequence: CASSLGAGGYTEAFF. As DNA, the CDR3 is TGTGCCAGCAGTTTAGGGGCGGGGGGATACACTGAAGCTTTCTTT. The entire variable domain, with the rest obtained from reference TRBV28 and TRBJ1-1, is as follows: DVKVTQSSRYLVKRTGEKVFLECVQDMDHENMFWYRQDPGLGLRLIYFSYDVKMKEKGDIPEGYSVSREKKERFSLILESASTNQTSMYLCASSLGAGGYTEAFFGQGTRLTVV.

The J gene is TRBJ1-3, the V gene TRBV25-1, with no clear D. The germline V and J ends were trimmed by 0 bases and 0 bases, with 15 bases remaining between them. The germline V gene encodes CDR1 MGHDK and CDR2 SYGVNS. CDR3 length: 18 residues. CDR3 loop: CASSEYFGESGSGNTIYF. CDR3 in DNA: TGTGCCAGCAGTGAATATTTTGGCGAGAGCGGCTCTGGAAACACCATATATTTT.

This rearrangement joins TRBV15 to TRBJ1-2, with unresolved D. With 3 bases removed from V and 0 bases from J, the gap between germline ends came to 5 bases. Germline V gives CDR1 LNHNV, CDR2 YYDKDF (reference sequence). The length of the CDR3 is 13 residues. The CDR3 DNA is TGTGCCACCAGCAGTACAGCTAACTATGGCTACACCTTC. Encoded protein: CATSSTANYGYTF.

V and J are TRBV27 and TRBJ1-1, with 9 positions matching TRBD1. The V segment lost 6 bases and the J segment 4 bases; nucleotides outside the gene matches: 6. The CDR3 contains 14 residues. Germline CDR1 reads MNHEY; CDR2 reads SMNVEV (reference sequence). The CDR3 coding sequence is TGTGCCAGCAGACAGACAGGGGGTGGCACTGAAGCTTTCTTT. Protein: CASRQTGGGTEAFF.

The J gene is TRBJ2-7, the V gene TRBV28; the match to TRBD1 covers 7 bases. This CDR3 region has 12 residues. Germline V gene lookup returns CDR1 MDHEN and CDR2 SYDVKM. After removal of 6 bases from V and 2 bases from J, the junction contained 1 base not matched to a gene. Written as DNA, the CDR3 is TGTGCCAGCAGGACAGGGCCCTACGAGCAGTACTTC. The encoded protein is CASRTGPYEQYF.

The chain recombines TRBV6-5 with TRBJ1-4, with D possibly being TRBD1 (5 bases). The CDR3 consists of 15 residues. V lost 0 bases, J lost 7 bases, and 12 bases lay in between. Germline V gene sequence: CDR1 MNHEY, CDR2 SVGAGI. CDR3 sequence: CASSYSPGGGEKLFF. DNA for the CDR3: TGTGCCAGCAGTTACTCGCCCGGTGGGGGTGAAAAACTGTTTTTT.

The rearrangement uses TRBV28 and TRBJ1-5; 7 bases fit TRBD1. Germline loops: CDR1 MDHEN, CDR2 SYDVKM. Unmatched junction bases numbered 7, after V lost 5 bases and J lost 3 bases. CDR3 length: 15 amino acids. The DNA for the CDR3 is TGTGCCAGCAGTCCGTTTGGACAGGACAATCAGCCCCAGCATTTT. It translates to CASSPFGQDNQPQHF.

V and J are TRBV4-1 and TRBJ1-1, with 8 nucleotides matching TRBD1. Per the germline V gene, CDR1 is MGHRA and CDR2 is YSYEKL. The CDR3 is 13 residues long. Losses at the gene ends were 7 bases for V and 1 base for J; bases not matched to a gene: 2. CDR3 loop: CASIGTGNTEAFF. The CDR3 coding sequence is TGCGCCAGCATAGGGACAGGGAACACTGAAGCTTTCTTT.

The chain combines TRBV27 with TRBJ2-7; D call uncertain. V was shortened by 6 bases and J by 3 bases, with 15 bases between the two germline ends. The CDR3 consists of 14 residues. CDR1 is MNHEY, CDR2 SMNVEV, per germline (reference sequence). This CDR3 is CASSPFDPGYEQYF. In nucleotides, the CDR3 is TGTGCCAGCAGCCCCTTCGACCCGGGCTACGAGCAGTACTTC.

This chain joins TRBV2 and TRBJ2-1, with 9 bases identical to TRBD1. The V gene's germline CDR1 is SNHLY and CDR2 FYNNEI. V lost 7 bases to trimming and J lost 2 bases; unmatched junction nucleotides: 3. CDR3 size: 14 residues. This CDR3 reads CASTDRGTYNEQFF. CDR3 nucleotide sequence: TGTGCCAGCACCGACAGGGGGACCTACAATGAGCAGTTCTTC.

The chain joins TRBV11-2 to TRBJ1-6; D possibly corresponds to TRBD1 (6 bases). The CDR3 is made up of 16 amino acids. V lost 5 bases to trimming and J lost 8 bases, with 19 bases between them. Germline V gene sequence: CDR1 SGHAT, CDR2 FQNNGV. CDR3 coding DNA: TGTGCCAGCAGCAGAGTCTCACAGGGCCGGGATTCACCCCTCCACTTT. As protein: CASSRVSQGRDSPLHF.

A single count supports this clone. The chain combines TRBV28 with TRBJ2-3; 9 bases agree with TRBD2. Germline V gene lookup returns CDR1 MDHEN and CDR2 SYDVKM. The CDR3 is 15 residues long. J was trimmed by 10 bases and V by 4 bases; bases with no gene match: 12. CDR3 in amino acids: CASSSQRGARMAQYF. CDR3 DNA: TGTGCCAGCAGTTCCCAGCGGGGGGCCCGTATGGCGCAGTATTTT.

The V gene is TRBV19, the J gene TRBJ1-2, with D tentatively TRBD1 (5 bases). The CDR3 loop spans 15 amino acids. V was pared by 7 bases and J by 6 bases, with 21 bases between. CDR1 is LNHDA, CDR2 SQIVND, per germline (reference sequence). DNA for the CDR3: TGTGCCAGTAATCCCTATGGAGGGGCAGCGGATGGCTACACCTTC. It yields the protein CASNPYGGAADGYTF.

This sequence joins TRBV30 and TRBJ1-1, with TRBD1 as a possible D gene (6 bases). Germline lookup yields CDR1 GTSNPN and CDR2 SVGIG (reference sequence). CDR3 length equals 14 residues. V gave up 2 bases and J gave up 1 base, with 11 bases separating them. CDR3 nucleotides: TGTGCCTGGAGTTTTGGAGGGGGGAACACTGAAGCTTTCTTT. Translated: CAWSFGGGNTEAFF.

Only a few counts were recorded for this clone. V and J are TRBV27 and TRBJ1-6; D is unresolved. CDR1 is MNHEY, CDR2 SMNVEV, per germline (reference sequence). The CDR3 loop spans 13 amino acids. The V end was cut by 6 bases, the J end by 0 bases, with 3 bases between. DNA of the CDR3: TGTGCCAGCAGGGACTCCTATAATTCACCCCTCCACTTT. Translating gives CASRDSYNSPLHF.

The chain employs TRBV28 and TRBJ2-1; 8 bases line up with TRBD1. Per the germline V gene, CDR1 is MDHEN and CDR2 is SYDVKM. The CDR3 totals 14 residues. The junction had 4 bases not matched to a gene; V was cut back by 3 bases and J by 6 bases. CDR3 bases: TGTGCCAGCAGTTTTCTGGGACAGGCCAATGAGCAGTTCTTC. It codes for CASSFLGQANEQFF. The full variable domain, in which reference TRBV28 and TRBJ2-1 provide the parts outside the CDR3, is DVKVTQSSRYLVKRTGEKVFLECVQDMDHENMFWYRQDPGLGLRLIYFSYDVKMKEKGDIPEGYSVSREKKERFSLILESASTNQTSMYLCASSFLGQANEQFFGPGTRLTVL.

The V and J genes are TRBV10-3 and TRBJ2-1; TRBD1 is a possible D gene (5 bases). The V end lost 3 bases, the J end lost 9 bases, and 12 bases lay between the germline ends. Per germline, CDR1 ENHRY and CDR2 SYGVKD. This CDR3 region has 13 residues. CDR3 loop: CAISDHKRGEQFF. CDR3 sequence (DNA): TGTGCCATCAGTGACCATAAAAGGGGTGAGCAGTTCTTC.